The 18 T cell receptor beta chains below all came from one sample that was sequenced in a study of T cells after yellow fever vaccination. TCRdb reanalysed the 5' RACE reads using MiXCR and keeps one entry per CDR3 protein. Of 300,000 or so distinct CDR3 sequences listed, 10% to 15% are singletons. This specimen consisted of CD4+ T cells sorted from PBMCs, obtained 45 days after the yellow fever booster vaccination. These receptors were collected from a young man who received the YFV17D yellow fever vaccine.

The chain employs TRBV12-3 or TRBV12-4 and TRBJ2-5, with 8 nucleotides matching TRBD2. The J segment lost 5 bases and the V segment lost 3 bases, leaving 5 bases of the junction unmatched. CDR3 size: 14 residues. CDR3 DNA sequence: TGTGCCAGCAGTTTTGGGACTAGTGTGGAGACCCAGTACTTC. As protein: CASSFGTSVETQYF.

The rearrangement links TRBV11-2 to TRBJ2-1, with 13 nucleotides matching TRBD2. V shed 2 bases, J shed 10 bases, and the junction held 20 bases outside the gene matches. Germline V gene sequence: CDR1 SGHAT, CDR2 FQNNGV. This CDR3 is built from 20 residues. The CDR3, as DNA: TGTGCCAGCAGCTTAAGGAAAACGGAGTCCGGACTAGCGGGAGACGGGGAGCAGTTCTTC. It specifies CASSLRKTESGLAGDGEQFF.

This clonotype has a handful of counts. The rearrangement links TRBV7-2 to TRBJ2-2, with TRBD2 as a possible D gene (5 bases). Germline V lookup: CDR1 SGHTA, CDR2 FQGNSA. V was trimmed by 5 bases and J by 7 bases, leaving 11 bases between them. This CDR3 region has 13 residues. DNA of the CDR3: TGTGCCAGCAGCATAGAGAGCGGCGGGGAGCTGTTTTTT. Amino acids: CASSIESGGELFF.

This clonotype was observed at least ten times. The CDR3 reads CASRTYNEQFF. For the CDR3, the DNA is TGTGCCAGCAGGACCTACAATGAGCAGTTCTTC. The genes are TRBV28 and TRBJ2-1, with unresolved D. Per the germline V gene, CDR1 is MDHEN and CDR2 is SYDVKM. The germline V and J ends were trimmed by 6 bases and 2 bases, with 2 bases remaining between them. This CDR3 has 11 residues.

This clonotype was recorded a few times. The rearrangement links TRBV24-1 to TRBJ2-1, with D maybe TRBD2 (6 bases). From germline, CDR1 is KGHDR and CDR2 SFDVKD. The CDR3 length is 14 residues. Deletions cut 7 bases from V and 0 bases from J, with 9 bases between. The CDR3 is CATSAGGSYNEQFF. CDR3 in DNA: TGTGCCACCAGCGCCGGGGGCTCCTACAATGAGCAGTTCTTC.

This clonotype was detected a few times. The CDR3 DNA reads TGCGCCAGCAGCTTGGGACAGAAGTACAATGAGCAGTTCTTC. Its translation: CASSLGQKYNEQFF. This rearrangement joins TRBV5-1 to TRBJ2-1, with D tentatively TRBD1 (5 bases). This CDR3 spans 14 amino acids. The germline V gene encodes CDR1 SGHRS and CDR2 YFSETQ. V gave up 0 bases and J gave up 4 bases, with 8 bases separating them.

This clonotype was seen only once. The gene calls are TRBV28 and TRBJ2-1; 13 bases align to TRBD2. The CDR3 runs to 16 residues. V lost 2 bases, J lost 8 bases, and 6 bases stayed unmatched. Germline V lookup: CDR1 MDHEN, CDR2 SYDVKM. CDR3: CASSLTGLAGADEQFF. The CDR3 nucleotides read TGTGCCAGCAGTTTAACCGGACTAGCGGGAGCCGATGAGCAGTTCTTC.

This clonotype was recorded many times. J is TRBJ2-7 and V is TRBV27, with TRBD1 matching over 10 bases. Germline assignment: CDR1 MNHEY and CDR2 SMNVEV (reference sequence). The CDR3 length is 14 residues. V shed 6 bases, J shed 0 bases, and the junction held 2 bases outside the gene matches. The CDR3 coding sequence is TGTGCCAGCAGGGGACAGGGGAGCTCCTACGAGCAGTACTTC. It specifies CASRGQGSSYEQYF.

The table lists this clonotype with many counts. This rearrangement joins TRBV30 to TRBJ2-7; D gene ambiguous. In germline, CDR1 is GTSNPN, CDR2 SVGIG (reference sequence). CDR3 size: 14 residues. V lost 5 bases and J lost 4, with 18 bases in between. DNA of the CDR3: TGTGCCTGGTTGGCGAAAACGGAACCTTACGAGCAGTACTTC. Translation gives CAWLAKTEPYEQYF.

The genes are TRBV12-3 or TRBV12-4 and TRBJ2-7, with 12 nucleotides matching TRBD2. This CDR3 comprises 16 residues. The trim removed 7 bases at V and 4 bases at J, leaving 11 bases unmatched. CDR3 loop: CASTNGETSGSYEQYF. The CDR3 DNA sequence: TGTGCCAGCACTAACGGGGAGACTAGCGGGAGTTACGAGCAGTACTTC.

The V call is TRBV20-1, the J call TRBJ2-4, with 13 bases that match TRBD2. Germline V gene lookup returns CDR1 DFQATT and CDR2 SNEGSKA (reference sequence). J was trimmed by 3 bases and V by 4 bases; bases with no gene match: 6. The CDR3 is 16 residues long. CDR3 in amino acids: CSAIRLAGGDKNIQYF. The CDR3 nucleotides read TGCAGTGCTATTAGACTAGCGGGAGGTGACAAAAACATTCAGTACTTC.

This clonotype was recorded a few times. CDR3 sequence: CASNRDRVGTDTQYF. The CDR3 DNA reads TGTGCCAGCAATCGGGACAGGGTGGGCACAGATACGCAGTATTTT. The chain combines TRBV2 with TRBJ2-3, with 9 bases that match TRBD1. The CDR3 has 15 amino acids. Germline CDR1 SNHLY, CDR2 FYNNEI. J lost 1 base, V lost 7 bases, and 6 bases had no gene match.

This clonotype was counted between two and nine times. This sequence joins TRBV20-1 and TRBJ2-7; 11 nucleotides agree with TRBD1. CDR1 is DFQATT and CDR2 is SNEGSKA in the germline V gene (reference sequence). V shed 4 bases, J shed 3 bases, and the junction held 5 bases outside the gene matches. CDR3 length: 14 amino acids. The CDR3 region has the DNA TGCAGTGCTACCGGGACAGGGGGTGGCTACGAGCAGTACTTC. Protein sequence: CSATGTGGGYEQYF.

This clonotype was seen more than once but under ten times. The V call is TRBV2, the J call TRBJ1-2; TRBD1 matches 8 bases. This CDR3 is 13 amino acids long. CDR1 SNHLY and CDR2 FYNNEI come from the germline V gene. J lost 8 bases, V lost 3 bases, and 5 bases had no gene match. CDR3 residues: CASSEQGARGYTF. The DNA of the CDR3 is TGTGCCAGCAGTGAGCAGGGGGCGCGGGGCTACACCTTC.

This clonotype has a handful of counts. The V and J genes are TRBV27 and TRBJ2-1; possible D gene TRBD1, 5 bases. The germline V and J ends were trimmed by 6 bases and 8 bases, with 17 bases remaining between them. This CDR3 region has 14 residues. The germline gives CDR1 MNHEY, CDR2 SMNVEV (reference sequence). The CDR3 DNA sequence: TGTGCCAGCAGACGTAGGGGCGGAACAGATGAGCAGTTCTTC. It specifies CASRRRGGTDEQFF.

Remarks on this clonotype: The germline gene is not matched at one end of the junction; a read error may be the cause. The chain combines TRBV19 with TRBJ2-3, with D tentatively TRBD1 (5 bases). This CDR3 is built from 16 residues. Germline CDR1 LNHDA, CDR2 SQIVND (reference sequence). CDR3 residues: CDSSIGRSRGTDTQYF. CDR3 in DNA: TGTGACAGTAGTATCGGCAGGTCCAGGGGCACAGATACGCAGTATTTT. The whole variable domain, filled in from reference TRBV19 and TRBJ2-3, reads DGGITQSPKYLFRKEGQNVTLSCEQNLNHDAMYWYRQDPGQGLRLIYYSQIVNDFQKGDIAEGYSVSREKKESFPLTVTSAQKNPTAFYLCDSSIGRSRGTDTQYFGPGTRLTVL.

In its sample, this clonotype was seen a few times. CDR3 amino acids: CASMRGVQYF. In nucleotides, the CDR3 is TGTGCCAGCATGAGGGGGGTCCAGTATTTT. The chain joins TRBV28 to TRBJ2-3; D might be TRBD1 or TRBD2, each matching 6 bases. Germline CDR1 reads MDHEN; CDR2 reads SYDVKM. V lost 7 bases, J lost 12 bases, and 11 bases lay in between. This CDR3 spans 10 amino acids. Supplemented by reference TRBV28 and TRBJ2-3, the full variable domain reads DVKVTQSSRYLVKRTGEKVFLECVQDMDHENMFWYRQDPGLGLRLIYFSYDVKMKEKGDIPEGYSVSREKKERFSLILESASTNQTSMYLCASMRGVQYFGPGTRLTVL.

This clonotype was seen a handful of times. The chain links TRBV7-2 to TRBJ2-7, with 8 bases aligning to TRBD2. This CDR3 has 15 amino acids. In germline, CDR1 is SGHTA, CDR2 FQGNSA. J was trimmed by 7 bases and V by 5 bases; bases with no gene match: 13. This CDR3 reads CASSPAGARREEQYF. CDR3 nucleotide sequence: TGTGCCAGCAGCCCAGCGGGAGCGCGCCGAGAAGAGCAGTACTTC.